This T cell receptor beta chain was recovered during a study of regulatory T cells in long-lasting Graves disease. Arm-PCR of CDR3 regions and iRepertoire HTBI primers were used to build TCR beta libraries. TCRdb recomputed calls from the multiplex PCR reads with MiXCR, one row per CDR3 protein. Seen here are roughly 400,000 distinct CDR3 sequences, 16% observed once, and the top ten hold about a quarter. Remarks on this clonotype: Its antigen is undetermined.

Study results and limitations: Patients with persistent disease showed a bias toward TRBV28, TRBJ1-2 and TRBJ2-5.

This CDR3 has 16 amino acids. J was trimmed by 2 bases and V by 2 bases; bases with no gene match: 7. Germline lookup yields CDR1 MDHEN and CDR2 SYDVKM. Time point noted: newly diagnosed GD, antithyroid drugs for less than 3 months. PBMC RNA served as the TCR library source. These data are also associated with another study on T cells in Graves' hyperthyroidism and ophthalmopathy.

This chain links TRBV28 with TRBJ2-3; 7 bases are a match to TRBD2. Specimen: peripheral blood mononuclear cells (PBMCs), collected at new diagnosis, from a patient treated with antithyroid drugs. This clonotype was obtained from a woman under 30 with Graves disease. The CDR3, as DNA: TGTGCCAGCAGTTTAGTTAGCGGGTGGAACACAGATACGCAGTATTTT. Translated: CASSLVSGWNTDTQYF.